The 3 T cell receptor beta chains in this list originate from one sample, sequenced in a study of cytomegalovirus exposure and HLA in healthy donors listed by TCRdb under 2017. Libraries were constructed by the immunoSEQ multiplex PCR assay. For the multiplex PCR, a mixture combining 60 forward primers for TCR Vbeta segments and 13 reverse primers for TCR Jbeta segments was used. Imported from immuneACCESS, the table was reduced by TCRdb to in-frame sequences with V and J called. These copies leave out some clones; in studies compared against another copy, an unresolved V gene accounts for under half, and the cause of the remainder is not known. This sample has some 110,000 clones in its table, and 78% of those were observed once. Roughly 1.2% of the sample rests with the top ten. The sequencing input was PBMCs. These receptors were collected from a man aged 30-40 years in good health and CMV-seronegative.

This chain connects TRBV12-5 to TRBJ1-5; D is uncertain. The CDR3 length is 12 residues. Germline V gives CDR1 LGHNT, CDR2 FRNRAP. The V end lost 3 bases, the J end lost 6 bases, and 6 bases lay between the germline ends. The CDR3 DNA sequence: TGTGCTAGTGGTTTATATTCTCAGCCCCAGCATTTT. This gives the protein CASGLYSQPQHF. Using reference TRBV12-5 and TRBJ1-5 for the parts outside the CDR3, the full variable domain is DARVTQTPRHKVTEMGQEVTMRCQPILGHNTVFWYRQTMMQGLELLAYFRNRAPLDDSGMPKDRFSAEMPDATLATLKIQPSEPRDSAVYFCASGLYSQPQHFGDGTRLSIL.

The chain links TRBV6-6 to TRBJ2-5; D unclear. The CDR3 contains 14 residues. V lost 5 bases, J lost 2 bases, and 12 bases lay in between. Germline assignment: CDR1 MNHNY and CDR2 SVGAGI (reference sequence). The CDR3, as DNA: TGTGCCAGCAGTGGTACAGAATCACAAGAGACCCAGTACTTC. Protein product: CASSGTESQETQYF.

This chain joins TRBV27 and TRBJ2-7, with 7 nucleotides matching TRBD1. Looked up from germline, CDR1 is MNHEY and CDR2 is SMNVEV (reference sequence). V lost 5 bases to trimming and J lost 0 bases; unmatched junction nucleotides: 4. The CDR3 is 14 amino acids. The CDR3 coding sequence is TGTGCCAGCAGTCTCGGGACAGTCTCCTACGAGCAGTACTTC. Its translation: CASSLGTVSYEQYF.